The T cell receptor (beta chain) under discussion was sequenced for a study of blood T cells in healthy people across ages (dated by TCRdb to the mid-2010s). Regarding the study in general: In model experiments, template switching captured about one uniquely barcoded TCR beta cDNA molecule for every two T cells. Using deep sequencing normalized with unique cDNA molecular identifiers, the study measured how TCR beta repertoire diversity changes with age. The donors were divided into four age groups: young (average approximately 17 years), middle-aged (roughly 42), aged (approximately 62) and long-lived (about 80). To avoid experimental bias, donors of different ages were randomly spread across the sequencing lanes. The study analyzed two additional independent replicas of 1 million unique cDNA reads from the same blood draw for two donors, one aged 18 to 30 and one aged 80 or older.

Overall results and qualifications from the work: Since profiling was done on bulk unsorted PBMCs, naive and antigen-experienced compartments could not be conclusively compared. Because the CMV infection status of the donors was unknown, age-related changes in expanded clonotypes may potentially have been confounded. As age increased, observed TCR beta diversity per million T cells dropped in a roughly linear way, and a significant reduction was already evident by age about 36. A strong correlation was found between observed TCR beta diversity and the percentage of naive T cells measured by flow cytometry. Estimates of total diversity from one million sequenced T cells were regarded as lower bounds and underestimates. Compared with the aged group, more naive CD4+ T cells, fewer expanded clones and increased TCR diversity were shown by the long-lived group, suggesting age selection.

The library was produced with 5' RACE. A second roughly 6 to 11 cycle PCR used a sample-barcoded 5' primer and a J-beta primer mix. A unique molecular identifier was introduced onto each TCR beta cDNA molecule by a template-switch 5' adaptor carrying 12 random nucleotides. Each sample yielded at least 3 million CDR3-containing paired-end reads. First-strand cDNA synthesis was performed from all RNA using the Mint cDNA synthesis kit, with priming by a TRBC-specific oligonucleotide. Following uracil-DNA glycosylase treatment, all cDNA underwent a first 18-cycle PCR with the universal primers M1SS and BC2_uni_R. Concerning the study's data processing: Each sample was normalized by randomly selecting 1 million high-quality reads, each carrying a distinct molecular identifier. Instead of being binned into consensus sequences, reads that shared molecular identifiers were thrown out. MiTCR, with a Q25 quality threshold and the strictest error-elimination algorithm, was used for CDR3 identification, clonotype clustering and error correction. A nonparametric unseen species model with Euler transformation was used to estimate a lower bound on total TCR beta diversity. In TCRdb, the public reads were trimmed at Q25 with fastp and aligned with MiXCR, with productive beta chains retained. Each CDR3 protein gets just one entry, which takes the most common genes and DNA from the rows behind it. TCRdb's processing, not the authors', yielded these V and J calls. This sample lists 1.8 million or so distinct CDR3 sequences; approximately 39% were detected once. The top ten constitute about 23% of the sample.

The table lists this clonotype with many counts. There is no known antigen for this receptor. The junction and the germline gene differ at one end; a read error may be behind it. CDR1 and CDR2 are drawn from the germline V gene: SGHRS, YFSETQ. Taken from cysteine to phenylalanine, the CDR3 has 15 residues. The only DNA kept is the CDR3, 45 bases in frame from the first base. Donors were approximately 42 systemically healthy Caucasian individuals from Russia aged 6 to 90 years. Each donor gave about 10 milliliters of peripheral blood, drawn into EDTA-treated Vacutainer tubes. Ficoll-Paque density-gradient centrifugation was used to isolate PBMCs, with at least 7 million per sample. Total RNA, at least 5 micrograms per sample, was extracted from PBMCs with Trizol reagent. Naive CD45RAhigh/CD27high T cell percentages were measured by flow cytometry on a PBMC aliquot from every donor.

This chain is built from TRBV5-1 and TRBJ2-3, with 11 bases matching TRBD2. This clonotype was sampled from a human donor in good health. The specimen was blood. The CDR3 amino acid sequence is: CASSPGTSGADTQYF. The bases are TGTGCCAGCAGTCCCGGGACTAGCGGAGCAGATACGCAGTATTTT.